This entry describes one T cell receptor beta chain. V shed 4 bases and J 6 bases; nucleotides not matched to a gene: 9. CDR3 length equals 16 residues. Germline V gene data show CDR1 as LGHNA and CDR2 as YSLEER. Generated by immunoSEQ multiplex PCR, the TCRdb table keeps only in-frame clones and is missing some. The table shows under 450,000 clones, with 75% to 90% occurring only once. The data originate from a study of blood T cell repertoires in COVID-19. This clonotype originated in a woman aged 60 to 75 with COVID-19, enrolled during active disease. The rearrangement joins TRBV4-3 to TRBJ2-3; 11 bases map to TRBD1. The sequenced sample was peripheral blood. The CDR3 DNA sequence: TGCGCCAGCAGCCGGGGGACAGGGGGTTTTTCGGATACGCAGTATTTT. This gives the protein CASSRGTGGFSDTQYF.